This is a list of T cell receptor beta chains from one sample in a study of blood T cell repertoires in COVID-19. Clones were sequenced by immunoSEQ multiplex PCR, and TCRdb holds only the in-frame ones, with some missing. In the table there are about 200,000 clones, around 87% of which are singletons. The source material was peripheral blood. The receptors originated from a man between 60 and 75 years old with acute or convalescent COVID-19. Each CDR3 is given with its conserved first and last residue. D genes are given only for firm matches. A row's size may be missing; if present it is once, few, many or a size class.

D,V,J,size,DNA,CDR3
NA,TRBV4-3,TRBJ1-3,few,TGCGCCAGCAGCCAAAGCGTGAGTGGAAACACCATATATTTT,CASSQSVSGNTIYF
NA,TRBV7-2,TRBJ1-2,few,TGTGCCAGCAGCTCCCCGGGATTTAACTATGGCTACACCTTC,CASSSPGFNYGYTF
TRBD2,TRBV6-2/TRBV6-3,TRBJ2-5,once,TGTGCCAGCAGTTACACCCGACTAGCGGGGGGGCAGGCCCAGTACTTC,CASSYTRLAGGQAQYF
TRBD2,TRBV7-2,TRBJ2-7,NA,TGTGCCAGCAGCTTAGAAGCCAGCGGGGGGGGCTCCTACGAGCAGTACTTC,CASSLEASGGGSYEQYF
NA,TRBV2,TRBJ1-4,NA,TGTGCCAGCAGTCCGACAGGAAGGAATGAAAAACTGTTTTTT,CASSPTGRNEKLFF
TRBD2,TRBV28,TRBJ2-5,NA,TGTGCCAGCACCCTTTCCGGGAGGGGACACCGGAGCCAAGAGACCCAGTACTTC,CASTLSGRGHRSQETQYF
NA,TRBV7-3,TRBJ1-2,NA,TGTGCCAGCAGCTGGAGCTCCGGGGGTGGTGGCTACACCTTC,CASSWSSGGGGYTF
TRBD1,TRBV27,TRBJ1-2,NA,TGTGCCAGCAGCGCAGGGGGTTGGGGCTATGGCTACACCTTC,CASSAGGWGYGYTF
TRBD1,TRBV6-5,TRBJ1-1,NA,TGTGCCAGCAGGGGACAGGGTAGAGACACTGAAGCTTTCTTT,CASRGQGRDTEAFF
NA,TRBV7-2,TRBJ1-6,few,TGTGCCAGCAGTCAAACAGCCGGGGGGCGGCCCAATTCACCCCTCCACTTT,CASSQTAGGRPNSPLHF
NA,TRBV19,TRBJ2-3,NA,TGTGCCAGTAAAGCAGGGGCAGCCATACCCACAGATACGCAGTATTTT,CASKAGAAIPTDTQYF
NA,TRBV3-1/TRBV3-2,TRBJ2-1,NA,TGTGCCAGCAGCCAAGAGTTTAGGAGAGGGTCGCACAATGAGCAGTTCTTC,CASSQEFRRGSHNEQFF
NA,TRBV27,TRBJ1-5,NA,TGTGCCAGCAGTCAGGGACTACATCAGCCCCAGCATTTT,CASSQGLHQPQHF
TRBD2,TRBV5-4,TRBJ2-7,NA,TGTGCCAGCAGCTTGGTTCGCGGGGGCTCCTACGAGCAGTACTTC,CASSLVRGGSYEQYF
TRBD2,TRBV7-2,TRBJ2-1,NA,TGTGCCAGCAGCTCGCGACTAGCGGGGGGCGAGCAGTTCTTC,CASSSRLAGGEQFF
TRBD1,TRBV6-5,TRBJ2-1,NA,TGTGCCAGCAACTCCGGGACAGCCTACAATGAGCAGTTCTTC,CASNSGTAYNEQFF
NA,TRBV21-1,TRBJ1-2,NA,TGTGCCAGCAGCAGAGACAGGAAGAGGAACTATGGCTACACCTTC,CASSRDRKRNYGYTF
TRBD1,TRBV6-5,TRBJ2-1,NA,TGTGCCAGCGGAGACCGGGACAGGTACAATGAGCAGTTCTTC,CASGDRDRYNEQFF
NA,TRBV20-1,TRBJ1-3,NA,TGCAGTGCGCCACAGGTCAACACCATATATTTT,CSAPQVNTIYF
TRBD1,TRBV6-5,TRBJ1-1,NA,TGTGCCAGCCGGACAGGGGGCTCGGGCACTGAAGCTTTCTTT,CASRTGGSGTEAFF
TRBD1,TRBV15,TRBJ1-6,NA,TGTGCCACCAGCAGGGTAGACAGGGTGGATAATTCACCCCTCCACTTT,CATSRVDRVDNSPLHF
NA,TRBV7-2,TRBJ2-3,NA,TGTGCCAGCAGCTCGACTCCACCAACAGATACGCAGTATTTT,CASSSTPPTDTQYF
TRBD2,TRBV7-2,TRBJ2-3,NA,TGTGCCAGCAGCCCATCTAGCGGGGGGCTTCCTAATACGCAGTATTTT,CASSPSSGGLPNTQYF